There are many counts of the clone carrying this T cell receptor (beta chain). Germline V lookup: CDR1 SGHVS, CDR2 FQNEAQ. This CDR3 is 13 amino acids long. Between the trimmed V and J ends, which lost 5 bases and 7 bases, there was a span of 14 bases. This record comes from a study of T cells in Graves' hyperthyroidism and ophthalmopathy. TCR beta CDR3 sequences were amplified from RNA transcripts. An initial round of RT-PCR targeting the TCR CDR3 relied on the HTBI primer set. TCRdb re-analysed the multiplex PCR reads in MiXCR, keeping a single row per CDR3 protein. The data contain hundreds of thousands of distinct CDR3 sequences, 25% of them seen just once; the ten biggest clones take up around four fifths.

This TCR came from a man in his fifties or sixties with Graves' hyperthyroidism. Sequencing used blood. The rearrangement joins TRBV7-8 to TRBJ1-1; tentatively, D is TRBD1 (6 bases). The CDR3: CASSRGHQLEAFF. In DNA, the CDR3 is TGTGCCAGCAGCCGGGGACACCAGCTTGAAGCTTTCTTT.